This T cell receptor (beta chain) emerged from a study of CD8 T cells in ankylosing spondylitis. 5'-RACE, quantitative and with molecular barcodes, yielded the TCR beta libraries. TCRdb re-derived calls from the 5' RACE reads in MiXCR, one entry per CDR3 protein. This sample has about 340,000 distinct CDR3 sequences, with about 15% found just once. The germline V gene has CDR1 SGHTA and CDR2 FQGNSA. The CDR3 consists of 12 residues. Deletions cut 0 bases from V and 8 bases from J, with 4 bases between. Sequencing was done on a sample of blood, either unsorted or a sorted T cell fraction (not recorded which). The receptor was isolated from a male donor with ankylosing spondylitis or in good health (not recorded which). The rearrangement joins TRBV7-2 to TRBJ1-4; no reliable D call. The DNA of the CDR3 is TGTGCCAGCAGCTTAGCGCCCGAAAAACTGTTTTTT. It specifies CASSLAPEKLFF. Combining the CDR3 with reference TRBV7-2 and TRBJ1-4 gives the whole variable domain GAGVSQSPSNKVTEKGKDVELRCDPISGHTALYWYRQSLGQGLEFLIYFQGNSAPDKSGLPSDRFSAERTGGSVSTLTIQRTQQEDSAVYLCASSLAPEKLFFGSGTQLSVL.